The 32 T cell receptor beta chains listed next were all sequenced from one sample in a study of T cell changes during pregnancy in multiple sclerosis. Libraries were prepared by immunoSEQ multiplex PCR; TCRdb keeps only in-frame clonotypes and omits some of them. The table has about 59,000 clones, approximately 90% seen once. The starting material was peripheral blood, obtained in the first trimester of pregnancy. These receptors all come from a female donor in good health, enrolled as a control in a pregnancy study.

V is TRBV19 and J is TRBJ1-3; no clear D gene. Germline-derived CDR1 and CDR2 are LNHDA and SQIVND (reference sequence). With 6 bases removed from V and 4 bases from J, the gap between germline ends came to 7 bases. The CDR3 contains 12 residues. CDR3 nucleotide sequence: TGTGCCAGTAGACCCGGGGGAAACACCATATATTTT. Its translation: CASRPGGNTIYF.

The CDR3 is CASSPLYGTGGTDTQYF. The CDR3 DNA sequence: TGTGCCAGCAGCCCCTTATACGGGACAGGGGGCACAGATACGCAGTATTTT. V gene TRBV11-3 combines with J gene TRBJ2-3; TRBD1 aligns across 10 bases. The V and J ends lost 5 bases and 1 base, in that order; junction bases with no gene match: 9. CDR1 is SGHNT and CDR2 is YENEEA in the germline V gene. CDR3 length equals 17 residues.

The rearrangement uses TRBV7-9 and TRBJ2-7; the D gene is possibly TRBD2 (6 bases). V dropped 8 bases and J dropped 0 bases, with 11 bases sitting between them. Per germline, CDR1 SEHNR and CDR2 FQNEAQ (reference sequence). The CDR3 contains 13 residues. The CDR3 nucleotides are TGTGCCAGCGGGACTCATAGCTCCTACGAGCAGTACTTC. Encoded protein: CASGTHSSYEQYF.

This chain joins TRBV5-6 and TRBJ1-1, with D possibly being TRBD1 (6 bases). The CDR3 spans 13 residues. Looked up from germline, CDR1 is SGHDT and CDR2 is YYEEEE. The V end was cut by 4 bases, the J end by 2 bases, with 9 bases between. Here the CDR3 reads CASSRQANTEAFF. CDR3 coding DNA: TGTGCCAGCAGCCGACAGGCCAACACTGAAGCTTTCTTT.

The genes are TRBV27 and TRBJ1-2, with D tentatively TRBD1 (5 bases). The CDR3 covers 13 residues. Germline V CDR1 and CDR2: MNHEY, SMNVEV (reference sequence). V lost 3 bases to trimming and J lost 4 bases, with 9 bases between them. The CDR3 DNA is TGTGCCAGCAGTTTGCAGGGAAGCTATGGCTACACCTTC. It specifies CASSLQGSYGYTF.

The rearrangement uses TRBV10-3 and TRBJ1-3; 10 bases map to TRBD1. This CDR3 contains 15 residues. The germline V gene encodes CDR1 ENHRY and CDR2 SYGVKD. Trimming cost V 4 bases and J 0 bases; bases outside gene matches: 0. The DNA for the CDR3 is TGTGCCATCAGTGGGACAGGGGGCTCTGGAAACACCATATATTTT. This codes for CAISGTGGSGNTIYF.

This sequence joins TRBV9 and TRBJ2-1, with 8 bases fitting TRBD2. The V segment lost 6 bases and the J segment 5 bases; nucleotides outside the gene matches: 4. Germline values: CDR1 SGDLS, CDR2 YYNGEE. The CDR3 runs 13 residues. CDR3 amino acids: CASTPAGDNEQFF. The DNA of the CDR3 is TGTGCCAGCACCCCAGCGGGGGACAATGAGCAGTTCTTC.

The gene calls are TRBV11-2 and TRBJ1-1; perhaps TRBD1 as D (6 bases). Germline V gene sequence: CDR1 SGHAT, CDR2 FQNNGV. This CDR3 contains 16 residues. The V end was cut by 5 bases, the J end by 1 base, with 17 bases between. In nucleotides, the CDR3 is TGTGCCAGCAGCCCGGGAAGGGGGACTAAGAACACTGAAGCTTTCTTT. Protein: CASSPGRGTKNTEAFF.

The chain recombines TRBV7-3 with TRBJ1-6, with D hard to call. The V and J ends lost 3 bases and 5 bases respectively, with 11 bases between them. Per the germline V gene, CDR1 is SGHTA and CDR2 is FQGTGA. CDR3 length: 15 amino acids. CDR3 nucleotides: TGTGCCAGCAGCTTGTTCGGAGAAAATAATTCACCCCTCCACTTT. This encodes CASSLFGENNSPLHF.

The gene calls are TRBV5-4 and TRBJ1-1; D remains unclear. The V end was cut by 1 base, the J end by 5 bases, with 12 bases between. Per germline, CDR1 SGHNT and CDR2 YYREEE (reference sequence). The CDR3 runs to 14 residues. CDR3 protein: CASSLYSVATEAFF. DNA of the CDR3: TGTGCCAGCAGCTTGTATTCGGTCGCGACTGAAGCTTTCTTT.

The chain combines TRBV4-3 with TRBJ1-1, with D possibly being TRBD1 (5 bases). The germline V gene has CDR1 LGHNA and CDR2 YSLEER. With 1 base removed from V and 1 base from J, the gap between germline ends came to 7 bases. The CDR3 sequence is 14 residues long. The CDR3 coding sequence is TGCGCCAGCAGCCAAGGACAGCCGAACACTGAAGCTTTCTTT. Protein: CASSQGQPNTEAFF.

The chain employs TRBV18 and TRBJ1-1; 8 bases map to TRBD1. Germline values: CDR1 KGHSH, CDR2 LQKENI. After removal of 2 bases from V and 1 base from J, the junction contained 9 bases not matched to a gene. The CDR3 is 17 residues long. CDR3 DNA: TGTGCCAGCTCACCATCTCTGGCAGGGACAGGGAACACTGAAGCTTTCTTT. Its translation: CASSPSLAGTGNTEAFF.

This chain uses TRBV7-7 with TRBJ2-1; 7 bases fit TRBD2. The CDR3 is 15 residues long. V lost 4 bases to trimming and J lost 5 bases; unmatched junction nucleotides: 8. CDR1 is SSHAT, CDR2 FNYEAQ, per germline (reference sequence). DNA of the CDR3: TGTGCCAGCAGCTCATCCACTAGCGCGAACAATGAGCAGTTCTTC. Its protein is CASSSSTSANNEQFF.

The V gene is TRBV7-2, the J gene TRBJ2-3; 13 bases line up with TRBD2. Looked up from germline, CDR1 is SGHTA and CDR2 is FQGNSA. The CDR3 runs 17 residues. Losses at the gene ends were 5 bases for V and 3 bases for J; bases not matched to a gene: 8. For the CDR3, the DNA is TGTGCCAGCAGCCCAAGGGGGACTAGCGGGGTTACAGATACGCAGTATTTT. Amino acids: CASSPRGTSGVTDTQYF.

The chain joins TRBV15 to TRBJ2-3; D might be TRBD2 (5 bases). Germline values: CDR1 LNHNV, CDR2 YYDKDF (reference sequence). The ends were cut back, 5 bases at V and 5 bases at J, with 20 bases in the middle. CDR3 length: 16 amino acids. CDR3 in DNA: TGTGCCACCAGCTTCCCATTGGCAGGCGGGTTAGATACGCAGTATTTT. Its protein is CATSFPLAGGLDTQYF.

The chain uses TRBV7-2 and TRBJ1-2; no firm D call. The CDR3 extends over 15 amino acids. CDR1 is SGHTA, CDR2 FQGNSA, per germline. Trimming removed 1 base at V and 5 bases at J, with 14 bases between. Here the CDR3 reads CASSLDGQAHYGYTF. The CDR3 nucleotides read TGTGCCAGCAGCTTAGACGGTCAGGCACATTATGGCTACACCTTC.

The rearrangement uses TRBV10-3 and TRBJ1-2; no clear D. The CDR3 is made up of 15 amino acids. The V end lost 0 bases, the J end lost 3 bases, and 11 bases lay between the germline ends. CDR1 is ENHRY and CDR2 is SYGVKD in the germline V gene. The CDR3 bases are TGTGCCATCAGTGAGTCGACTCTAGGCGACTATGGCTACACCTTC. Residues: CAISESTLGDYGYTF.

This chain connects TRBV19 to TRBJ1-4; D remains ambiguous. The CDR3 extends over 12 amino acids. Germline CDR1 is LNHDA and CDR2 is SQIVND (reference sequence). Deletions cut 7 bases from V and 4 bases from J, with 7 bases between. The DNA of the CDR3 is TGTGCCAGTACCGGTGTTAATGAAAAACTGTTTTTT. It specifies CASTGVNEKLFF.

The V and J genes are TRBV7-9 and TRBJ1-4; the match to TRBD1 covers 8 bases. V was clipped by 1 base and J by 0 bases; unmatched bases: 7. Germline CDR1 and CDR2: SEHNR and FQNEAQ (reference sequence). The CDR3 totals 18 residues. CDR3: CASSLGGQAFATNEKLFF. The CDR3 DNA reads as TGTGCCAGCAGCTTAGGGGGACAGGCCTTTGCAACTAATGAAAAACTGTTTTTT.

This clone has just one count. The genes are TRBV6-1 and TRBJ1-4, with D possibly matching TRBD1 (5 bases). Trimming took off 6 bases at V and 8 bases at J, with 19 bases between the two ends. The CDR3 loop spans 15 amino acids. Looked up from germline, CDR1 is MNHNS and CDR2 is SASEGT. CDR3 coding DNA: TGTGCCAGCAGCCTACCGGGAGGGTGGGGCGAAAAACTGTTTTTT. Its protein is CASSLPGGWGEKLFF.

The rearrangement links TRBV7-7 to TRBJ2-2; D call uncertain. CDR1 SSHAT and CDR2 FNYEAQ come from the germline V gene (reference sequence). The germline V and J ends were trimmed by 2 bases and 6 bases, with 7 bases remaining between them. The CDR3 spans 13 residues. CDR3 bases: TGTGCCAGCAGCTTACAGGAATCCGGGGAGCTGTTTTTT. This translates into CASSLQESGELFF.

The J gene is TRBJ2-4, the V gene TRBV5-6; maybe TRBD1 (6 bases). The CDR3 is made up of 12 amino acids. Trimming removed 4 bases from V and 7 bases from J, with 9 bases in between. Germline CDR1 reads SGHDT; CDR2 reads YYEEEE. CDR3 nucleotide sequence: TGTGCCAGCAGCGGGACAAAGAACATTCAGTACTTC. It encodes CASSGTKNIQYF.

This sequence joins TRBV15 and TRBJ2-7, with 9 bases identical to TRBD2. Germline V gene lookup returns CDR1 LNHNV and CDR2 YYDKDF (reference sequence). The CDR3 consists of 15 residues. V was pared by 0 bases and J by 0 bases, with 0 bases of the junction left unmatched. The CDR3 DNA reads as TGTGCCACCAGCAGAGATAGCGGGGGCTCCTACGAGCAGTACTTC. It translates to CATSRDSGGSYEQYF.

Written as DNA, the CDR3 is TGTGCCAGCAGTCTCCGGCAGGGTATGGGTCAGCCCCAGCATTTT. Translation gives CASSLRQGMGQPQHF. V and J are TRBV6-5 and TRBJ1-5; D might be TRBD1 (5 bases). Trimming cost V 5 bases and J 6 bases, with 17 bases left between them. In germline, CDR1 is MNHEY, CDR2 SVGAGI. The CDR3 is 15 residues long.

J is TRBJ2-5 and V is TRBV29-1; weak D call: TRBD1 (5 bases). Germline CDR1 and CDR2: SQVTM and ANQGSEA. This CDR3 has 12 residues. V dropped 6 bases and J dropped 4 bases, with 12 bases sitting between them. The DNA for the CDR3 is TGCAGCGTGACAAACCAGGGAGAGACCCAGTACTTC. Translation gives CSVTNQGETQYF.

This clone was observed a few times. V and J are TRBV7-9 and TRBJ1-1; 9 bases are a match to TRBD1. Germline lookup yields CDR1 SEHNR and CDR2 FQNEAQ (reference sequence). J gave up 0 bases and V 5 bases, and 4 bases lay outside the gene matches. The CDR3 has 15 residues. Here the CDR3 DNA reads TGTGCCAGCAGCAGAGGACAGGGGATGAACACTGAAGCTTTCTTT. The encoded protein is CASSRGQGMNTEAFF.

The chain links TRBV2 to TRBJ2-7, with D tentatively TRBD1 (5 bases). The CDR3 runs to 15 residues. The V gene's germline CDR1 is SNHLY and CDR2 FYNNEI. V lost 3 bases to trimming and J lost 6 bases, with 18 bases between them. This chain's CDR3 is CASSEAQGEDIEQYF. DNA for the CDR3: TGTGCCAGCAGTGAGGCCCAGGGCGAGGATATCGAGCAGTACTTC.

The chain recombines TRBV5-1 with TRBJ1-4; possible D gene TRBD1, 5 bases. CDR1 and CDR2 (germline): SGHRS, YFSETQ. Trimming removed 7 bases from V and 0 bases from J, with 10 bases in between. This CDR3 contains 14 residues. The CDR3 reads CASRQTPTNEKLFF. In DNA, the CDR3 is TGCGCCAGCCGACAGACACCAACTAATGAAAAACTGTTTTTT. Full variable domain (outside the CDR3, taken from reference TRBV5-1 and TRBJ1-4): KAGVTQTPRYLIKTRGQQVTLSCSPISGHRSVSWYQQTPGQGLQFLFEYFSETQRNKGNFPGRFSGRQFSNSRSEMNVSTLELGDSALYLCASRQTPTNEKLFFGSGTQLSVL.

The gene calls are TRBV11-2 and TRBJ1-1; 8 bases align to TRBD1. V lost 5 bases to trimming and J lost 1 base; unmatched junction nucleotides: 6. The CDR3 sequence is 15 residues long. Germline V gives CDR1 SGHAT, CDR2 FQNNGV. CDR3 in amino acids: CASSPDRVPNTEAFF. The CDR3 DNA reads TGTGCCAGCAGCCCGGACAGGGTCCCGAACACTGAAGCTTTCTTT. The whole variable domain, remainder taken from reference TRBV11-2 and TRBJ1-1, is EAGVAQSPRYKIIEKRQSVAFWCNPISGHATLYWYQQILGQGPKLLIQFQNNGVVDDSQLPKDRFSAERLKGVDSTLKIQPAKLEDSAVYLCASSPDRVPNTEAFFGQGTRLTVV.

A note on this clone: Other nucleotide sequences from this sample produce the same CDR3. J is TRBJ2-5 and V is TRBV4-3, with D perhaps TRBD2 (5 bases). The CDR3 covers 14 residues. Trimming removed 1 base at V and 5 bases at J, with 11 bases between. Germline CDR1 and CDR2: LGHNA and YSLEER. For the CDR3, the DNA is TGCGCCAGCAGCCAAGGAGAGGGAAGGGAGACCCAGTACTTC. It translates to CASSQGEGRETQYF.

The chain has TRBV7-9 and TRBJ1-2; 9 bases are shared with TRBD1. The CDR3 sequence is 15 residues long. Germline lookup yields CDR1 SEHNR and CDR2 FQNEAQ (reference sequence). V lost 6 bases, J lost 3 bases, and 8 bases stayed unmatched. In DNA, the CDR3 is TGTGCCAGCAGTGGACCGGGACAGGGATACTATGGCTACACCTTC. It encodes CASSGPGQGYYGYTF.

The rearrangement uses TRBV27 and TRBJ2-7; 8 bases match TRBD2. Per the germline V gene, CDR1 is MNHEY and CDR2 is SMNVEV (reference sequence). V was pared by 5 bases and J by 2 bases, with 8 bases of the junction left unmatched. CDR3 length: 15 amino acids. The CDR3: CASSQLDGGAYEQYF. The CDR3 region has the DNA TGTGCCAGCAGTCAACTAGACGGGGGGGCCTACGAGCAGTACTTC.